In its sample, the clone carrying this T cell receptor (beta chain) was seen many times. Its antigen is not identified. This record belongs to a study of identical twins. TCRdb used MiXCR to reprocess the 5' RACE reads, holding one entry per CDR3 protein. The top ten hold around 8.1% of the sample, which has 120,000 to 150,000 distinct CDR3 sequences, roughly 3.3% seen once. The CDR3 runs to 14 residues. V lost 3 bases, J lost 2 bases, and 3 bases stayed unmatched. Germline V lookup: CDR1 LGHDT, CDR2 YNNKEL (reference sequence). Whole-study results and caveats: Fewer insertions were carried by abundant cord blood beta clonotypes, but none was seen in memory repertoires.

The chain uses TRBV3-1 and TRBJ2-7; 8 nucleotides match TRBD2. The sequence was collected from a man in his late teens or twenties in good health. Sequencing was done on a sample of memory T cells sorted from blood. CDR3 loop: CASSHAGGPYEQYV. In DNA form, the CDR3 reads TGTGCCAGCAGCCACGCGGGAGGCCCCTACGAGCAGTACGTC.